One and the same sample provided the 4 T cell receptor beta chains below, sequenced in a study of T cell changes during pregnancy in multiple sclerosis. TCRdb keeps only in-frame clones here, not all; method: immunoSEQ multiplex PCR. This table has approximately 70,000 clones, about 90% appearing once. This specimen consisted of peripheral blood, obtained in the second trimester of pregnancy. The receptor set was obtained from a female donor in good health, enrolled as a control in a pregnancy study.

V usage is TRBV15 and J usage is TRBJ1-2; D uncertain. Germline CDR1 LNHNV, CDR2 YYDKDF (reference sequence). Trimming cost V 1 base and J 8 bases, with 26 bases left between them. CDR3 length: 18 amino acids. The CDR3 region has the DNA TGTGCCACCAGCAGAGTTAGCAGTTTGGCCGGCCGGGATGGGGGCTACACCTTC. Its translation: CATSRVSSLAGRDGGYTF.

The chain uses TRBV6-1 and TRBJ2-3; 9 bases are shared with TRBD2. Per the germline V gene, CDR1 is MNHNS and CDR2 is SASEGT. V dropped 2 bases and J dropped 7; count of bases not matched to a gene: 7. The CDR3 runs to 15 residues. In DNA, the CDR3 is TGTGCCAGCAGTGAAAAGGCGGGGGGGCCGAATACGCAGTATTTT. This gives the protein CASSEKAGGPNTQYF.

This chain links TRBV19 with TRBJ2-2; D uncertain. There are 16 residues in the CDR3. The V and J ends lost 3 bases and 0 bases respectively, with 11 bases between them. Germline-derived CDR1 and CDR2 are LNHDA and SQIVND (reference sequence). This chain's CDR3 is CASSISNIPNTGELFF. The DNA for the CDR3 is TGTGCCAGTAGTATTTCGAACATTCCGAACACCGGGGAGCTGTTTTTT.

The chain combines TRBV10-2 with TRBJ2-7; 12 nucleotides match TRBD2. J was trimmed by 7 bases and V by 2 bases; bases with no gene match: 15. The germline CDR1 and CDR2 sequences are WSHSY and SAAADI. The CDR3 has 18 amino acids. The CDR3 spells CASSETNQPGLAGREQYF. The CDR3 nucleotides are TGCGCCAGCAGTGAGACCAACCAACCGGGACTAGCGGGTCGGGAGCAGTACTTC.